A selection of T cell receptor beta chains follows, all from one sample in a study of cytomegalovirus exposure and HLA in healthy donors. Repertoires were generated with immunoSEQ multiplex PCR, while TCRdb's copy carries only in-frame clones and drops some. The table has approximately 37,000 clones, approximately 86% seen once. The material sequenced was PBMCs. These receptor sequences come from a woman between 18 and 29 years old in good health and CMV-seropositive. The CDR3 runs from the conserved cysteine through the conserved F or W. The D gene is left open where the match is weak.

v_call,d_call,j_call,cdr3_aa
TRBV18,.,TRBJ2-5,CASSRGQQETQYF
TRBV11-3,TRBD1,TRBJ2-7,CASSLNSAPGQGSEQYF
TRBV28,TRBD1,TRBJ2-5,CASSLPYRGRETQYF
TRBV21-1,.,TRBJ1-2,CASSKGPGNYGYTF
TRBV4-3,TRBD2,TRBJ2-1,CASSQGLAGGNEQFF
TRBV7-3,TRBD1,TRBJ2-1,CASSPQTGFNEQFF
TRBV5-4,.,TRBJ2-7,CASSFSPESEQYF
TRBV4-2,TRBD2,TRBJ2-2,CASSQGGVGRGDRTGELFF
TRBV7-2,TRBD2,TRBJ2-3,CASSAQKLAGGPSTDTQYF
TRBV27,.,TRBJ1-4,CASSYAGLLDEKLFF